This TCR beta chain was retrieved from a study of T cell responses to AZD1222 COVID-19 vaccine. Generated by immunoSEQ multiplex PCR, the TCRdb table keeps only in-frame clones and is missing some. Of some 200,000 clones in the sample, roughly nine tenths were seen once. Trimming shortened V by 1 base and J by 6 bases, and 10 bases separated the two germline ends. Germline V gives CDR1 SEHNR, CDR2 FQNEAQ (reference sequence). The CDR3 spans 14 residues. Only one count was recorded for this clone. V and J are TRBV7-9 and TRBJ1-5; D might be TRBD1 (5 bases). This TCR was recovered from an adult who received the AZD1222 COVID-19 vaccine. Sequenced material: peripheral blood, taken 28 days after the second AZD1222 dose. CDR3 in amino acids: CASSLGGGFQPQHF. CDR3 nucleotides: TGTGCCAGCAGCTTAGGGGGCGGGTTTCAGCCCCAGCATTTT.